The following is a T cell receptor beta chain sequence with its context. Its antigen has not been determined. No clone much larger than this one lies a single base away; base qualities are absent. Libraries were constructed by PCR. DNA from cultured CD4+ T cells was subjected to TCR sequencing with the Oncomine TCR Beta short-read assay at the Johns Hopkins FTIC core. The QIAamp micro DNA kit was used to extract genomic DNA from the cultured CD4+ T cells. Oncomine TCR Beta libraries from cultured CD4+ T cells were pooled with unique dual indexes and sequenced on an Illumina iSeq 100. On the study's bioinformatics: Non-productive sequences were filtered out, and CDR3s that did not start with C, did not end with F or W, or were shorter than 7 amino acids were discarded. The MANAFEST web application identified antigen-specific clonotypes by comparing peptide-stimulated wells against reference wells and other culture wells. Positive clones required FDR below 0.05, an odds ratio above 5, and productive frequency above 0.1% in at least two of three replicate wells. Clonotypes that were significantly expanded in both SARS-CoV-2 spike wells and at least one common cold coronavirus spike condition were defined as cross-reactive. Using R version 3.6.1, CDR3 homology was evaluated through Levenshtein distances (stringdist) along with unrooted phylogenetic trees (ape). TCRdb reprocessing: public reads trimmed at Q25 with fastp, clones called with MiXCR, in-frame beta chains kept. Each entry is one CDR3 protein sequence, shown with its most common DNA and genes. TCRdb, rather than the study authors, made the V and J calls. Present in this sample are about 20,000 distinct CDR3 sequences, approximately 50% of which were seen just once. The top ten constitute around a sixth of the sample.

V gives up 4 bases and J gives up 2 bases, and the segment between their germline ends measures 9 bases. From cysteine to phenylalanine, the CDR3 is 15 amino acids long. Just the 45-base CDR3 DNA is kept, in frame starting at base 1. CDR1 is given as LNHDA and CDR2 as SQIVND, both from the germline V gene (reference sequence). The entry originates in a study of vaccination and CD4 T cells after COVID-19 (dated by TCRdb to the early 2020s). Background for the entire study: Every convalescent patient had a positive nasal swab PCR test for SARS-CoV-2, with mild disease in under ten patients and severe disease in one. The convalescent cohort comprised six males and four females, including two Hispanic individuals, seven Caucasians, two Asians and one multiracial person. Two doses of either the Pfizer-BioNTech BNT162b2 vaccine (n=8) or the Moderna mRNA-1273 vaccine (n=2) were administered to participants. Post-COVID blood samples from convalescent patients were collected a median of about 110 days after diagnosis, with a range of roughly 30 to 170 days. Post-vaccine blood samples were obtained a median of approximately 74 days after the second vaccine dose, with a range of about 14 to 241 days. Overlapping spike peptide pools from SARS-CoV-2 and from the common cold coronaviruses HCoV-NL63, HCoV-OC43 and HCoV-229E were used as culture stimuli. In control cultures, a CEFX viral epitope pool was used as positive control, an HIV-1 Nef peptide pool was used as negative control, or no peptide was added. The spike-specific CD4+ TCR repertoire was compared before and after mRNA vaccination in approximately 9 COVID-19 convalescent patients and 4 infection-naive healthy vaccine recipients.

Overall results and qualifications from the work: Among the post-vaccine SARS-CoV-2-reactive clones in convalescent patients, a median roughly 85% showed up only after vaccination, which suggests vaccine-specific priming. Of the vaccine-specific clones found in convalescent patients, nearly all (304 of 307) were mono-reactive for SARS-CoV-2 spike instead of being cross-reactive with common cold coronaviruses. The number of convalescent patients in the study was relatively small, and the study did not examine early timepoints following natural infection. The median number of SARS-CoV-2-reactive clonotypes rose from 20 to 25 after infection to roughly 38 after vaccination, but the change was not significant.

The treatment or condition label, as the study defines it: approximately 10-day PBMC culture with coronavirus spike peptide pools or control peptides (ViraFEST assay). The ViraFEST assay was used in the study, in which antigen-specific T cells were expanded with peptide pools and expanded clonotypes were subsequently identified by TCR sequencing. The convalescent patients' positive SARS-CoV-2 PCR tests were from March to December 2020, which was before the Alpha, Beta and Delta variants emerged in the United States. Approximately 2.1 million PBMCs per well were cultured in IMDM with roughly 5% human AB serum and approximately 10 IU/ml IL-2, plus 10 ug/ml peptide pools. On days 3 and 7, half of the culture medium was replaced with fresh IL-2-containing medium. Once the cells had been in culture for 9 to 10 days, the EasySep CD4+ T cell isolation kit was used to isolate CD4+ T cells by negative selection. Ficoll-Paque Plus gradient centrifugation was used to isolate PBMCs from whole blood, and the isolated PBMCs were then either used fresh or cryopreserved at -140C. Triplicate wells were generally used for each culture condition.

The rearranged chain carries TRBV19 and TRBJ1-6; a confident D gene designation cannot be given. Sequenced input: CD4+ T cells from blood, cultured in vitro. The receptor comes from a human donor who had recovered from COVID-19. The CDR3 region: CASSRQSAYNSPLHF. The sequenced DNA: TGTGCCAGTAGTAGGCAGAGCGCCTATAATTCACCCCTCCACTTT.